This T cell receptor beta chain was found in a study of T cells in localized non-small cell lung cancer. Study-wide results and caveats: Greater blood T cell density accompanied longer overall survival. When the top 100 tumor clones were examined, a median about 60 of them also appeared in the adjacent lung, which was paired and uninvolved.

Germline-derived CDR1 and CDR2 are SGHTA and FQGNSA. The V and J ends lost 8 bases and 7 bases, in that order; junction bases with no gene match: 8. The CDR3 runs to 13 residues. TCRdb keeps only in-frame clones here, not all; method: immunoSEQ multiplex PCR. The sample carries 20,000 to 25,000 clones, 70% to 90% recorded once. This clone came up once. Its antigen is undetermined. Sequencing used peripheral blood, obtained before any cancer treatment. This TCR came from a woman aged 40 to 75 with stage I lung adenocarcinoma. The V call is TRBV7-2, the J call TRBJ1-5, with TRBD1 matching 7 bases. CDR3 in amino acids: CASGDRVRQPQHF. The CDR3 coding sequence is TGTGCCAGCGGTGACAGGGTTCGCCAGCCCCAGCATTTT.